The T cell receptor beta chain described here comes from a study of OX40 agonist ivuxolimab in advanced cancers. Study-level findings and limits: The antigens recognized by the expanded peripheral T cells, that is their antigen specificity, were not determined.

This clone was seen just once. Its antigen is not identified. The CDR3 length is 15 residues. The J segment lost 4 bases and the V segment lost 5 bases, leaving 8 bases of the junction unmatched. Germline CDR1 is MNHNY and CDR2 is SVGAGI (reference sequence). Assay: immunoSEQ multiplex PCR; the TCRdb copy retains only in-frame clones and omits some. The sample comprises about 120,000 clones, around 87% of which are singletons, and 0.5% to 0.7% rests with the top ten. The chain links TRBV6-6 to TRBJ2-3; TRBD2 agrees at 8 bases. The receptor was derived from an adult with an advanced solid tumor such as melanoma, head and neck, liver or kidney cancer. Sequencing used CD4+ or CD8+ T cells sorted from blood, obtained in a trial of the OX40 agonist ivuxolimab. CDR3 DNA sequence: TGTGCCAGCAGTATTGGACTAGCCAGTTCAGATACGCAGTATTTT. It codes for CASSIGLASSDTQYF.